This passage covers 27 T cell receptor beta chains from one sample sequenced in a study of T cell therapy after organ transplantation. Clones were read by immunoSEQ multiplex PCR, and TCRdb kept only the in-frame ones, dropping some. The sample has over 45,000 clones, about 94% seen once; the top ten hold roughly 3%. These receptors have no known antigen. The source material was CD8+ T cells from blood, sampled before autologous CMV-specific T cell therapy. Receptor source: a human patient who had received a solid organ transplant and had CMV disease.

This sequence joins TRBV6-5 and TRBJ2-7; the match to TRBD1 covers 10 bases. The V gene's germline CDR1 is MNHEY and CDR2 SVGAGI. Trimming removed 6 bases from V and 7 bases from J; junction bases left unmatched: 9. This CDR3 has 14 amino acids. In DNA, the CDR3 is TGTGCCAGCAGCCCGACAGGGGGCAGGAATGAGCAGTACTTC. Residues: CASSPTGGRNEQYF.

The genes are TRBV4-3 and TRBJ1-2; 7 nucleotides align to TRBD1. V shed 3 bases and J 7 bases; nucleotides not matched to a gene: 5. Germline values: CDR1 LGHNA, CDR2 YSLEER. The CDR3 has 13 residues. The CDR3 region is CASSHPTGFGYTF. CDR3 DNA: TGCGCCAGCAGCCACCCGACAGGGTTTGGCTACACCTTC.

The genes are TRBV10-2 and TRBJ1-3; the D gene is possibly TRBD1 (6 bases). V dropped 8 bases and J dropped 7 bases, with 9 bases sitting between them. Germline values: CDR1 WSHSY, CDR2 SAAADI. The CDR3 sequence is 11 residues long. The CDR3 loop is CASEQGNTIYF. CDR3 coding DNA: TGCGCCAGCGAGCAGGGGAACACCATATATTTT.

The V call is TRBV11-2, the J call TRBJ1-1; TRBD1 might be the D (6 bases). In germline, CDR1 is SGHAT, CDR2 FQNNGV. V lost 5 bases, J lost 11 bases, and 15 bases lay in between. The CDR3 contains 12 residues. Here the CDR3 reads CASSLLQGSAFF. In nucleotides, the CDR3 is TGTGCCAGCAGCCTACTACAGGGATCGGCTTTCTTT.

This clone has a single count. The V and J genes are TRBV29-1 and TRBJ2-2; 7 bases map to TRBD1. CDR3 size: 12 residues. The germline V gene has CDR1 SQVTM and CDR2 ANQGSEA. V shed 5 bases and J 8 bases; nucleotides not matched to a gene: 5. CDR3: CSVLDRTGELFF. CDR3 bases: TGCAGCGTTCTGGACAGGACAGGGGAGCTGTTTTTT.

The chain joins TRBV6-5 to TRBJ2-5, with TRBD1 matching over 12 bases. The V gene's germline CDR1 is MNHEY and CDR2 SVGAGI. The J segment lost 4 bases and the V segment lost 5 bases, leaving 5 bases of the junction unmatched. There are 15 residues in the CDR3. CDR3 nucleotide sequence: TGTGCCAGCAGTCCGGGACAGGGGGCGCGAGAGACCCAGTACTTC. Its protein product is CASSPGQGARETQYF.

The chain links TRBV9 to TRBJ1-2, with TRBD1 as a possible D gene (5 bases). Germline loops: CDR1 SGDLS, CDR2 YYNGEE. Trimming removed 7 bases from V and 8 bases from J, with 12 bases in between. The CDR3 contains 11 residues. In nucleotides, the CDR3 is TGTGCCAGCGGCTCAGGGAAAGGCTACACCTTC. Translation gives CASGSGKGYTF.

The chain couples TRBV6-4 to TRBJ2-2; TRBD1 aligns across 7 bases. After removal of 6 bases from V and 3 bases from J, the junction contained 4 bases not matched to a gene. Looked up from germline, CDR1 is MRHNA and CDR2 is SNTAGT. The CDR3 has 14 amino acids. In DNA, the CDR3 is TGTGCCAGCAGAAGACAGGGAGACACCGGGGAGCTGTTTTTT. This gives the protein CASRRQGDTGELFF.

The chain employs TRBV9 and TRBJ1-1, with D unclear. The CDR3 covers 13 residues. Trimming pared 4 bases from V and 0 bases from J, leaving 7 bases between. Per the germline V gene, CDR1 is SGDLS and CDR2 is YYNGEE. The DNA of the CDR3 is TGTGCCAGCAGCCCGGGCCTGAACACTGAAGCTTTCTTT. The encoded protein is CASSPGLNTEAFF.

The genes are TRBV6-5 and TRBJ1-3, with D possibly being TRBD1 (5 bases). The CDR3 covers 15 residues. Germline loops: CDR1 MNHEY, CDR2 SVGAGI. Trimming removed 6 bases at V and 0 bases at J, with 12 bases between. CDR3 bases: TGTGCCAGCAGACACCAGGGTAACTCTGGAAACACCATATATTTT. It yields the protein CASRHQGNSGNTIYF.

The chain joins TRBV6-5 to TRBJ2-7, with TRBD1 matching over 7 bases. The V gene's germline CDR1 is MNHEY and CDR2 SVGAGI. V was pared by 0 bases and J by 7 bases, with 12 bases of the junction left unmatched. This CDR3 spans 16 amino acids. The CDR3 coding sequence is TGTGCCAGCAGTTACTCCGAGGGGGCGACCCCATTTGAGCAGTACTTC. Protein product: CASSYSEGATPFEQYF.

CDR3 region: CASSDRAGGSTGELFF. CDR3 in DNA: TGTGCCAGCAGTGACCGAGCGGGGGGGAGCACCGGGGAGCTGTTTTTT. The J gene is TRBJ2-2, the V gene TRBV6-4, with 10 bases fitting TRBD2. Germline loops: CDR1 MRHNA, CDR2 SNTAGT. J gave up 4 bases and V 2 bases, and 4 bases lay outside the gene matches. The CDR3 contains 16 residues.

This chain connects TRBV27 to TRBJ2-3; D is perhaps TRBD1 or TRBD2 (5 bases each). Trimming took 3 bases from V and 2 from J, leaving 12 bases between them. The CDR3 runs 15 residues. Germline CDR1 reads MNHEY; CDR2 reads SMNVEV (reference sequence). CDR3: CASSLGPGTTDTQYF. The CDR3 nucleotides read TGTGCCAGCAGTTTGGGCCCCGGGACCACAGATACGCAGTATTTT.

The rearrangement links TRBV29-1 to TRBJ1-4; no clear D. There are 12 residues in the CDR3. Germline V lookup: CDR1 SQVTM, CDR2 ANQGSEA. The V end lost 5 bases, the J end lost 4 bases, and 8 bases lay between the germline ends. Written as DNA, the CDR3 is TGCAGCGTTCAACAGCTTAATGAAAAACTGTTTTTT. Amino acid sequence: CSVQQLNEKLFF.

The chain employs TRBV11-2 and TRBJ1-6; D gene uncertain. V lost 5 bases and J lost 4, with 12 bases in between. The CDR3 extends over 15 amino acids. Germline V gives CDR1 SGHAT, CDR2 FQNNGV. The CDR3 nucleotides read TGTGCCAGCAGCGGAGAGTGGGAATATAATTCACCCCTCCACTTT. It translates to CASSGEWEYNSPLHF.

The CDR3 region is CASSGGQERWEAFF. The CDR3 DNA follows: TGTGCCAGCAGCGGAGGACAGGAGCGATGGGAGGCTTTCTTT. The genes are TRBV9 and TRBJ1-1; TRBD1 agrees at 7 bases. This CDR3 region has 14 residues. CDR1 and CDR2 from the germline V gene are SGDLS and YYNGEE. Germline trimming cut 3 bases from V and 11 bases from J; bases unmatched to any gene: 13.

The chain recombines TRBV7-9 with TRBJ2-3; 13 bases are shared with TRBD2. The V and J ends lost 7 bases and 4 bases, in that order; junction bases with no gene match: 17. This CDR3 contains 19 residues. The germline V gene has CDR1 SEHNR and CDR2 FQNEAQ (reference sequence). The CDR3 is CASTLGAEGLAGAADTQYF. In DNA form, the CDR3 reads TGTGCCAGCACTCTTGGGGCAGAAGGACTAGCGGGAGCAGCAGATACGCAGTATTTT.

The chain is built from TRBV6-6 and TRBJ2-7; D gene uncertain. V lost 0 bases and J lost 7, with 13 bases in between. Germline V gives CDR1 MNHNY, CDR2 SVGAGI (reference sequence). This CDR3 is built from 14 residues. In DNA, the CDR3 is TGTGCCAGCAGTTACTCTGTCTTTCTTGGAGAGCAGTACTTC. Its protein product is CASSYSVFLGEQYF.

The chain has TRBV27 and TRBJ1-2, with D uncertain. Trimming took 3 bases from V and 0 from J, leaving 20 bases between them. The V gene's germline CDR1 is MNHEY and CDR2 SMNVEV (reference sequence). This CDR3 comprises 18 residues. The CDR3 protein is CASSFLNAGFPTNYGYTF. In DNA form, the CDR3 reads TGTGCCAGCAGTTTTCTGAACGCGGGCTTCCCCACTAACTATGGCTACACCTTC.

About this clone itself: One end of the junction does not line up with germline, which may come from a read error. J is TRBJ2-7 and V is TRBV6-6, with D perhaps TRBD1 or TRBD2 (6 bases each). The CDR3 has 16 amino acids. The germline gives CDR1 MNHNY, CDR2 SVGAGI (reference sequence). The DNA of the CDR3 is TGTGCCAGCGGTTACTCGGGGGCCAAAGGAGACTACGAGCAGTACTTC. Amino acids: CASGYSGAKGDYEQYF.

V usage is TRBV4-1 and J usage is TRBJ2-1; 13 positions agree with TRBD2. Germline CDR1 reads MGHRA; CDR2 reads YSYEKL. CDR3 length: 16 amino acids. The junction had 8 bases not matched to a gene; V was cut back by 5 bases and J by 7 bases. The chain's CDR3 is CASSTRTSGRWNEQFF. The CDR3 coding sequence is TGCGCCAGCAGCACCCGGACTAGCGGGAGATGGAATGAGCAGTTCTTC.

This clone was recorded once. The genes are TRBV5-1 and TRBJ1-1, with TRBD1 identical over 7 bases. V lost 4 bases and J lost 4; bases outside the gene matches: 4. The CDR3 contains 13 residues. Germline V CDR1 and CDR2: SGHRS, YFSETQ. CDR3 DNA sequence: TGCGCCAGCAGCCCTGGACAGGTCACTGAAGCTTTCTTT. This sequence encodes CASSPGQVTEAFF.

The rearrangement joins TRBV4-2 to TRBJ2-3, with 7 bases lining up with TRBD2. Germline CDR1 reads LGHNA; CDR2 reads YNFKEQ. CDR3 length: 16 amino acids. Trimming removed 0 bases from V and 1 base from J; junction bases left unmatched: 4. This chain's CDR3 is CASSQDGGRGTDTQYF. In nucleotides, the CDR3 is TGTGCCAGCAGCCAAGACGGCGGGAGAGGCACAGATACGCAGTATTTT.

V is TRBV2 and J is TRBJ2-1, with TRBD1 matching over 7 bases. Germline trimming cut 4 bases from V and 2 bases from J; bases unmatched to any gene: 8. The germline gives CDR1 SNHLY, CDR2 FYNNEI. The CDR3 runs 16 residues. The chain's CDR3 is CASSVGLGGPYNEQFF. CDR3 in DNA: TGTGCCAGCAGTGTGGGCTTAGGGGGCCCCTACAATGAGCAGTTCTTC.

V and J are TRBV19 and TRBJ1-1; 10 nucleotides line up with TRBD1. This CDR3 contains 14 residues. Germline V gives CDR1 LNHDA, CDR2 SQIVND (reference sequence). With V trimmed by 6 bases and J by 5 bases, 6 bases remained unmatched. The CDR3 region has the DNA TGTGCCAGTAGGGAAGGACAGGGGGGGACTGAAGCTTTCTTT. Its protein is CASREGQGGTEAFF.

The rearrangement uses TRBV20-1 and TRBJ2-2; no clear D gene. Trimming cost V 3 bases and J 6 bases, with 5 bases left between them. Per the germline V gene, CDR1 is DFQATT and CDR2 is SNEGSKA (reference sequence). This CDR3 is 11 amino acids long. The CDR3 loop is CSASSAGELFF. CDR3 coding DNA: TGCAGTGCTAGTTCGGCCGGGGAGCTGTTTTTT.

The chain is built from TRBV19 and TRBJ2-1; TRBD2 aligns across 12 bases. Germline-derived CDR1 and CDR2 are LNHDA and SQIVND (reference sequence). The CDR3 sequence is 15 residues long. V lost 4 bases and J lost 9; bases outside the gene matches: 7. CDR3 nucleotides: TGTGCCAGTAGTAACGTCCCTAGCGGGAGGGGTGAGCAGTTCTTC. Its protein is CASSNVPSGRGEQFF.